What follows describes a single T cell receptor (beta chain). In the authors' methods: How many nucleated cells were present was estimated from reference gene primer amplification. Some clones are missing from TCRdb's copy, which holds only in-frame ones; the method was immunoSEQ multiplex PCR. V and J calls and clone size are given by that table; D and trimming were obtained from the DNA. The sample holds about 130,000 clones, about four fifths seen once. These data belong to a study of blood T cell repertoires in COVID-19. Study summary: The cDNA or gDNA used as material had been derived from T cells, B-cell-depleted T cells, or PBMCs.

Between the trimmed V and J ends, which lost 0 bases and 4 bases, there was a span of 7 bases. Germline CDR1 is SGHRS and CDR2 is YFSETQ. CDR3 length equals 13 residues. The chain links TRBV5-1 to TRBJ2-5, with D unresolved. The clonotype originates from a woman between 25 and 40 years old who had recovered from COVID-19. Material for sequencing was peripheral blood. The CDR3 spells CASSLVGPETQYF. DNA for the CDR3: TGCGCCAGCAGCTTGGTGGGCCCAGAGACCCAGTACTTC.